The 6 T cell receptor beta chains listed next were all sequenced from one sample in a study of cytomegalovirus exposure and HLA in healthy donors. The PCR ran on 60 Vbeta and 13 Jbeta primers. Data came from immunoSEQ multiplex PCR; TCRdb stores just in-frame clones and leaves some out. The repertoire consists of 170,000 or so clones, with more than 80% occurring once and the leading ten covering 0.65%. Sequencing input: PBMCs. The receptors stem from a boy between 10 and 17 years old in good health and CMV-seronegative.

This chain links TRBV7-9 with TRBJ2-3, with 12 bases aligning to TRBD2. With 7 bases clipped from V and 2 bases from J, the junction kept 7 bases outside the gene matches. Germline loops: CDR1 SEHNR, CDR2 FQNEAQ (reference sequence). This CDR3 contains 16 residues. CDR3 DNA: TGTGCCAGCATCCCACTAGCGGGAGGCTTCACAGATACGCAGTATTTT. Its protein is CASIPLAGGFTDTQYF. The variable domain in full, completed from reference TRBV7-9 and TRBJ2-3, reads DTGVSQNPRHKITKRGQNVTFRCDPISEHNRLYWYRQTLGQGPEFLTYFQNEAQLEKSRLLSDRFSAERPKGSFSTLEIQRTEQGDSAMYLCASIPLAGGFTDTQYFGPGTRLTVL.

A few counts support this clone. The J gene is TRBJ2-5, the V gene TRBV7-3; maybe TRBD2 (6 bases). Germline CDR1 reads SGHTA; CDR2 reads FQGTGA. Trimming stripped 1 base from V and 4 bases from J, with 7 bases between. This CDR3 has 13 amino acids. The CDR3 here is CASSLKGGETQYF. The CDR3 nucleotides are TGTGCCAGCAGCTTAAAGGGAGGAGAGACCCAGTACTTC.

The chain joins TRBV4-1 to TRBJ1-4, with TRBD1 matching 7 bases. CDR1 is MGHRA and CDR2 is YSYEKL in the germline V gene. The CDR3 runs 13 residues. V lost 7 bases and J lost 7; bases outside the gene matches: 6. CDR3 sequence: CASTDGTAEKLFF. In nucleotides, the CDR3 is TGCGCCAGCACCGACGGGACAGCTGAAAAACTGTTTTTT.

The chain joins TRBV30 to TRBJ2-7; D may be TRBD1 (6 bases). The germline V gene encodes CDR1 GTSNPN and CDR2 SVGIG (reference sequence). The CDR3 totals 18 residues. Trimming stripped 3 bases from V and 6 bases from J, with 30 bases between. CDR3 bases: TGTGCCTGGAGAGTCCCCCCTCCATTCCGACAGGTACCTGTCGAGCAGTACTTC. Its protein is CAWRVPPPFRQVPVEQYF.

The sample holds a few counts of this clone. In DNA form, the CDR3 reads TGTGCCAGCAGCTCGGCCGGGACAGGGCCTACCGGCTCCTACGAGCAGTACTTC. Its translation is CASSSAGTGPTGSYEQYF. This rearrangement joins TRBV11-3 to TRBJ2-5; 9 nucleotides agree with TRBD1. Near its end, the DNA agrees better with TRBJ2-7, so the J call may be wrong. From germline, CDR1 is SGHNT and CDR2 YENEEA. The CDR3 spans 18 residues.

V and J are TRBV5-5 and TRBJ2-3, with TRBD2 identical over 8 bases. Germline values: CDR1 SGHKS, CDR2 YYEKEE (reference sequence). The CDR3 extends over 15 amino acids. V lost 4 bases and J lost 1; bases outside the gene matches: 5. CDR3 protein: CASSESGGRTDTQYF. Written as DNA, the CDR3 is TGTGCCAGCAGCGAGTCGGGGGGGCGCACAGATACGCAGTATTTT.